This is a list of T cell receptor beta chains from one sample in a study of blood T cell repertoires in COVID-19. Libraries were prepared by immunoSEQ multiplex PCR; TCRdb keeps only in-frame clonotypes and omits some of them. The sample lists over 130,000 clones, roughly 84% occurring once. The sample taken for sequencing was peripheral blood. These receptors were collected from a human donor in a cohort sampled during active COVID-19. Each CDR3 is given with its conserved first and last residue. D genes are given only for firm matches. Some rows mark clone size as missing; the rest say once, few, many or name a class of expanded clone.

once,TRBD2,TRBV10-3,TRBJ2-3,CAISAKTGTSGTDTQYF,TGTGCCATCAGTGCGAAGACCGGGACTAGCGGCACAGATACGCAGTATTTT
.,.,TRBV11-3,TRBJ2-3,CASSLDSYRDTQYF,TGTGCCAGCAGCTTAGATAGTTATCGGGATACGCAGTATTTT
.,TRBD1,TRBV2,TRBJ1-2,CASSGDSTYGYTF,TGTGCCAGCAGTGGGGACAGCACATATGGCTACACCTTC
.,TRBD2,TRBV19,TRBJ2-1,CASSIGSGGEYNEQFF,TGTGCCAGTAGTATAGGTAGCGGGGGAGAATACAATGAGCAGTTCTTC
.,.,TRBV19,TRBJ1-4,CASITHTQGSEKLFF,TGTGCCAGTATCACCCACACCCAGGGGTCGGAAAAACTGTTTTTT
.,.,TRBV18,TRBJ1-5,CASSPSGNQPQHF,TGTGCCAGCTCACCATCAGGGAATCAGCCCCAGCATTTT
.,TRBD1,TRBV5-8,TRBJ1-2,CASSIDRGKNYGYTF,TGTGCCAGCAGCATAGACAGGGGGAAAAACTATGGCTACACCTTC
.,.,TRBV12-3/TRBV12-4,TRBJ2-7,CASSPGEVYEQYF,TGTGCCAGCAGCCCCGGGGAGGTATACGAGCAGTACTTC
.,.,TRBV5-4,TRBJ2-6,CASSLAGSGANVLTF,TGTGCCAGCAGCTTAGCAGGGTCTGGGGCCAACGTCCTGACTTTC
.,.,TRBV6-1,TRBJ1-4,CASSETVSGLREKLFF,TGTGCCAGCAGTGAGACAGTTAGTGGCTTAAGAGAAAAACTGTTTTTT
.,TRBD2,TRBV11-2,TRBJ2-7,CASSFSGTSGRYEQYF,TGTGCCAGCAGCTTCTCCGGGACTAGCGGCCGCTACGAGCAGTACTTC
.,.,TRBV5-1,TRBJ2-2,CASAREGMRTGELFF,TGCGCCAGCGCCCGAGAGGGAATGCGAACCGGGGAGCTGTTTTTT
.,.,TRBV5-4,TRBJ1-2,CASSNRAGAYGYTF,TGTGCCAGCAGCAACCGGGCAGGGGCCTATGGCTACACCTTC
.,.,TRBV19,TRBJ2-2,CASSILSGYGTGELFF,TGTGCCAGTAGCATCCTTTCGGGGTACGGCACCGGGGAGCTGTTTTTT
.,.,TRBV6-5,TRBJ1-2,CASSKSRDSNYGYTF,TGTGCCAGCAGTAAATCCAGGGACTCTAACTATGGCTACACCTTC
.,.,TRBV19,TRBJ1-3,CASSINGHTIYF,TGTGCCAGTAGTATAAATGGCCACACCATATATTTT
.,TRBD2,TRBV3-1/TRBV3-2,TRBJ2-7,CASSPIGTSPYEQYF,TGTGCCAGCAGCCCGATCGGGACTAGTCCCTACGAGCAGTACTTC
.,TRBD2,TRBV5-4,TRBJ2-3,CASSLVAGADTQYF,TGTGCCAGCAGCTTGGTGGCGGGGGCAGATACGCAGTATTTT
.,.,TRBV7-9,TRBJ1-5,CASSSVYSNQPQHF,TGTGCCAGCAGCTCTGTATATAGCAATCAGCCCCAGCATTTT
.,TRBD2,TRBV3-1/TRBV3-2,TRBJ2-2,CASSQVQNTLAGAGELFF,TGTGCCAGCAGCCAAGTCCAAAACACTTTGGCGGGAGCCGGGGAGCTGTTTTTT
few,.,TRBV6-1,TRBJ2-4,CASSEAARLAKNIQYF,TGTGCCAGCAGTGAAGCAGCCAGGTTAGCCAAAAACATTCAGTACTTC
.,TRBD1,TRBV19,TRBJ2-5,CATGTGGETQYF,TGTGCCACCGGGACAGGGGGAGAGACCCAGTACTTC
.,.,TRBV10-1,TRBJ1-1,CASSESGGSGKAFF,TGCGCCAGCAGTGAGTCGGGAGGGAGCGGGAAAGCTTTCTTT
few,TRBD1,TRBV12-3/TRBV12-4,TRBJ1-5,CASSSRQGLPQHF,TGTGCCAGCAGTTCGAGACAGGGTCTTCCCCAGCATTTT
.,TRBD2,TRBV27,TRBJ2-3,CASSFHGGGTDTQYF,TGTGCCAGCAGTTTCCACGGGGGGGGCACAGATACGCAGTATTTT
.,TRBD1,TRBV11-2,TRBJ2-1,CASSSSSGDRWNEQFF,TGTGCCAGCAGCTCCTCGAGTGGGGACAGGTGGAATGAGCAGTTCTTC
once,TRBD1,TRBV7-2,TRBJ1-3,CASSPGQGGAGNTIYF,TGTGCCAGCAGCCCAGGACAGGGGGGAGCTGGAAACACCATATATTTT
.,TRBD1,TRBV28,TRBJ1-2,CATRDSQLYGYTF,TGTGCCACAAGGGACAGTCAACTCTATGGCTACACCTTC
.,.,TRBV5-8,TRBJ1-1,CASSFGAGLEAFF,TGTGCCAGCAGCTTCGGTGCAGGTCTTGAAGCTTTCTTT
many,TRBD1,TRBV2,TRBJ1-1,CASRASTGDYTEAFF,TGTGCCAGCAGGGCTTCGACAGGGGATTACACTGAAGCTTTCTTT
.,.,TRBV19,TRBJ1-2,CASSSGQFHRYGYTF,TGTGCCAGTAGTAGTGGACAGTTTCACCGATATGGCTACACCTTC
.,.,TRBV18,TRBJ2-2,CASSGADGNTGELFF,TGTGCCAGCTCGGGGGCGGACGGTAACACCGGGGAGCTGTTTTTT
.,.,TRBV5-1,TRBJ1-1,CASSSWGNEAFF,TGCGCCAGCAGCAGCTGGGGCAATGAAGCTTTCTTT
.,.,TRBV11-3,TRBJ2-1,CASSLVGENNEQFF,TGTGCCAGCAGCTTAGTAGGGGAAAACAATGAGCAGTTCTTC
.,TRBD2,TRBV6-6,TRBJ2-7,CASDNGRGEQYF,TGTGCCAGCGATAACGGGAGGGGCGAGCAGTACTTC
.,.,TRBV11-3,TRBJ2-5,CASSLKAVWGGPQETQYF,TGTGCCAGCAGCCTGAAAGCCGTCTGGGGGGGGCCCCAAGAGACCCAGTACTTC
once,TRBD1,TRBV28,TRBJ1-5,CASRTGTIQPQHF,TGTGCCAGCAGGACAGGGACGATCCAGCCCCAGCATTTT
.,TRBD1,TRBV29-1,TRBJ1-2,CSASTGVEYGYTF,TGCAGCGCATCCACAGGGGTTGAGTATGGCTACACCTTC
.,.,TRBV7-9,TRBJ2-1,CASSPREDEGNEQFF,TGTGCCAGCAGCCCTAGGGAGGATGAGGGGAATGAGCAGTTCTTC
.,TRBD1,TRBV27,TRBJ1-6,CASSPAGQQANSPLHF,TGTGCCAGCAGTCCGGCGGGACAGCAAGCCAATTCACCCCTCCACTTT
.,TRBD2,TRBV7-2,TRBJ2-5,CASSSSRAGGQVAQYF,TGTGCCAGCAGCTCCTCTAGAGCGGGGGGGCAGGTGGCCCAGTACTTC